The 12 T cell receptor beta chains listed next were all sequenced from one sample in a study of T cell responses to AZD1222 COVID-19 vaccine. Clones were sequenced by immunoSEQ multiplex PCR, and TCRdb holds only the in-frame ones, with some missing. This table holds 90,000 to 120,000 clones, about 90% found once. The material was peripheral blood, obtained on day 0 of AZD1222 vaccination. The origin of the receptors is an adult in good health.

Only a few counts were recorded for this clone. Additional DNA sequences in this sample encode the identical CDR3. The rearrangement uses TRBV3-1 (or the pseudogene TRBV3-2) and TRBJ2-5; the match to TRBD1 covers 7 bases. Germline CDR1 LGHDT, CDR2 YNNKEL (reference sequence). The V segment lost 6 bases and the J segment 2 bases; nucleotides outside the gene matches: 0. CDR3 length: 12 residues. CDR3 bases: TGTGCCAGCAGGGACAGGCAAGAGACCCAGTACTTC. Translating it yields CASRDRQETQYF.

V gene TRBV28 combines with J gene TRBJ2-7; 8 bases map to TRBD2. The CDR3 is made up of 15 amino acids. CDR1 MDHEN and CDR2 SYDVKM come from the germline V gene. V was clipped by 5 bases and J by 2 bases; unmatched bases: 8. CDR3 region: CASSTASGWPYEQYF. CDR3 DNA: TGTGCCAGCAGTACCGCTAGCGGGTGGCCCTACGAGCAGTACTTC. Drawing the rest from reference TRBV28 and TRBJ2-7, the complete variable domain is DVKVTQSSRYLVKRTGEKVFLECVQDMDHENMFWYRQDPGLGLRLIYFSYDVKMKEKGDIPEGYSVSREKKERFSLILESASTNQTSMYLCASSTASGWPYEQYFGPGTRLTVT.

This chain uses TRBV28 with TRBJ1-1, with D unresolved. Trimming pared 4 bases from V and 1 base from J, leaving 4 bases between. Germline V gene sequence: CDR1 MDHEN, CDR2 SYDVKM. The CDR3 sequence is 12 residues long. The CDR3 loop reads CASSSPNTEAFF. The CDR3 DNA reads as TGTGCCAGCAGTTCTCCGAACACTGAAGCTTTCTTT.

This sequence joins TRBV27 and TRBJ2-7, with no clear D. The CDR3 has 15 amino acids. Germline V gene sequence: CDR1 MNHEY, CDR2 SMNVEV (reference sequence). Trimming took 2 bases from V and 0 from J, leaving 11 bases between them. CDR3 in DNA: TGTGCCAGCAGTTTAAAATGGATAAGCTCCTACGAGCAGTACTTC. It yields the protein CASSLKWISSYEQYF.

This clone has a single count. The V and J genes are TRBV19 and TRBJ1-6, with TRBD1 matching 12 bases. This CDR3 region has 15 residues. The germline CDR1 and CDR2 sequences are LNHDA and SQIVND (reference sequence). After removal of 9 bases from V and 6 bases from J, the junction contained 6 bases not matched to a gene. CDR3 residues: CASRDRGQFNSPLHF. DNA for the CDR3: TGTGCCAGCCGGGACAGGGGGCAATTTAATTCACCCCTCCACTTT.

This clone was picked up a small number of times. V usage is TRBV18 and J usage is TRBJ1-3, with a tentative D call TRBD1 (5 bases). Per germline, CDR1 KGHSH and CDR2 LQKENI. V dropped 0 bases and J dropped 0 bases, with 9 bases sitting between them. This CDR3 region has 16 residues. The CDR3 DNA reads as TGTGCCAGCTCACCACCGACAGTTAACTCTGGAAACACCATATATTTT. This gives the protein CASSPPTVNSGNTIYF.

V usage is TRBV7-3 and J usage is TRBJ2-1; 9 bases are a match to TRBD2. The CDR3 contains 15 residues. From germline, CDR1 is SGHTA and CDR2 FQGTGA. The ends lost 4 bases at V and 7 bases at J; junction bases unmatched: 8. The chain's CDR3 is CASSYAGGRDNEQFF. CDR3 bases: TGTGCCAGCAGCTATGCGGGAGGGCGGGATAATGAGCAGTTCTTC. The full variable domain, rest sourced from reference TRBV7-3 and TRBJ2-1, is GAGVSQTPSNKVTEKGKYVELRCDPISGHTALYWYRQSLGQGPEFLIYFQGTGAADDSGLPNDRFFAVRPEGSVSTLKIQRTERGDSAVYLCASSYAGGRDNEQFFGPGTRLTVL.

The V and J genes are TRBV11-2 and TRBJ2-7; 7 bases agree with TRBD2. The CDR3 has 14 amino acids. From germline, CDR1 is SGHAT and CDR2 FQNNGV. The trim removed 3 bases at V and 5 bases at J, leaving 7 bases unmatched. CDR3 in amino acids: CASSFAGETNEQYF. CDR3 DNA sequence: TGTGCCAGCAGCTTTGCGGGAGAAACGAACGAGCAGTACTTC.

The V call is TRBV11-2, the J call TRBJ1-1; D not certain. V was clipped by 5 bases and J by 5 bases, with 15 bases between them. Germline lookup yields CDR1 SGHAT and CDR2 FQNNGV. The CDR3 is 14 residues long. This CDR3 is CASSNPSTRTEAFF. CDR3 nucleotides: TGTGCCAGCAGCAATCCCTCTACGAGGACTGAAGCTTTCTTT.

This chain joins TRBV19 and TRBJ2-1, with 13 bases identical to TRBD2. Germline trimming cut 7 bases from V and 8 bases from J; bases unmatched to any gene: 8. This CDR3 is built from 15 residues. Germline V gene sequence: CDR1 LNHDA, CDR2 SQIVND (reference sequence). CDR3 sequence: CASKRGLAGVYEQFF. CDR3 sequence (DNA): TGTGCCAGTAAAAGAGGACTAGCGGGAGTCTATGAGCAGTTCTTC. The entire variable domain, with the rest obtained from reference TRBV19 and TRBJ2-1, is as follows: DGGITQSPKYLFRKEGQNVTLSCEQNLNHDAMYWYRQDPGQGLRLIYYSQIVNDFQKGDIAEGYSVSREKKESFPLTVTSAQKNPTAFYLCASKRGLAGVYEQFFGPGTRLTVL.

CDR3 sequence reads: CASSLDRETQYF. In nucleotides, the CDR3 is TGTGCCAGCAGCTTGGATCGAGAGACCCAGTACTTC. The rearrangement links TRBV7-2 to TRBJ2-5; D call uncertain. CDR1 is SGHTA and CDR2 is FQGNSA in the germline V gene. V was shortened by 3 bases and J by 4 bases, with 6 bases between the two germline ends. The CDR3 runs 12 residues.

This clone showed up just a few times. The chain uses TRBV5-6 and TRBJ2-3; 7 bases map to TRBD2. This CDR3 has 12 residues. Germline trimming cut 3 bases from V and 8 bases from J; bases unmatched to any gene: 3. Germline V gene data show CDR1 as SGHDT and CDR2 as YYEEEE. CDR3 sequence (DNA): TGTGCCAGCAGCTCGGGGGGAGGTACGCAGTATTTT. As protein: CASSSGGGTQYF.